A selection of T cell receptor beta chains follows, all from one sample in a study of cytomegalovirus exposure and HLA in healthy donors. Sequencing used immunoSEQ multiplex PCR; TCRdb keeps in-frame clones, though not all of them. This table has about 120,000 clones, more than 65% appearing once. Sequences were obtained from PBMCs. The source of these receptors is a human donor in good health. Each CDR3 is given with its conserved first and last residue. The D gene is left open where the match is weak.

D: .
J: TRBJ2-1
V: TRBV2
CDR3: CATQGISSYNEQFF

D: .
J: TRBJ2-7
V: TRBV29-1
CDR3: CSVETGRGGFGEQYF

D: TRBD1
J: TRBJ1-5
V: TRBV18
CDR3: CASSHDRGGDSNQPQHF

D: .
J: TRBJ1-1
V: TRBV27
CDR3: CASSPGGGGMANTEAFF

D: TRBD2
J: TRBJ2-1
V: TRBV2
CDR3: CASRGTSGANEQFF

D: TRBD2
J: TRBJ2-7
V: TRBV5-4
CDR3: CASSVEAGGLYEQYF

D: TRBD2
J: TRBJ2-1
V: TRBV27
CDR3: CASSRRGLSVYNEQFF

D: .
J: TRBJ1-6
V: TRBV6-5
CDR3: CASSLSGDDSPLHF

D: .
J: TRBJ2-7
V: TRBV27
CDR3: CASSTPGYEQYF

D: .
J: TRBJ2-7
V: TRBV21-1
CDR3: CASSKVRTGTYEQYF

D: .
J: TRBJ2-2
V: TRBV19
CDR3: CASLGRRGQTGELFF

D: TRBD2
J: TRBJ2-7
V: TRBV10-3
CDR3: CATKGSGNSFDEQYF

D: .
J: TRBJ2-5
V: TRBV11-3
CDR3: CASSPVRGKETQYF

D: .
J: TRBJ1-4
V: TRBV19
CDR3: CASSIDRARGTNEKLFF

D: .
J: TRBJ1-1
V: TRBV6-1
CDR3: CASSAREGRNTEAFF

D: .
J: TRBJ1-3
V: TRBV28
CDR3: CASTLGGGGTSGNTIYF

D: TRBD1
J: TRBJ1-2
V: TRBV6-5
CDR3: CASSILGTGLHGYTF

D: .
J: TRBJ1-1
V: TRBV5-1
CDR3: CASSLTVNTEAFF

D: .
J: TRBJ2-2
V: TRBV5-1
CDR3: CASSLDGGGSTGELFF

D: TRBD1
J: TRBJ2-2
V: TRBV2
CDR3: CASQSNRGTGELFF

D: TRBD2
J: TRBJ2-7
V: TRBV19
CDR3: CASSIAGVAGGYEQYF

D: .
J: TRBJ2-5
V: TRBV2
CDR3: CASSDGYGETQYF

D: .
J: TRBJ2-1
V: TRBV6-5
CDR3: CASSYLAPYNEQFF